What follows describes a single T cell receptor (beta chain). The sample contains more than one DNA sequence encoding this CDR3. This entry comes from a study of control samples from healthy donors and cancer patients. V was pared by 6 bases and J by 1 base, with 9 bases between. This CDR3 is 13 amino acids long. Germline CDR1 reads MNHEY; CDR2 reads SVGEGT. Clones were sequenced by immunoSEQ multiplex PCR, and TCRdb holds only the in-frame ones, with some missing. The sample includes 150,000 to 200,000 clones, roughly 89% of them seen just once. The specimen was blood. The source of this sequence is a woman in her forties or fifties in good health. J is TRBJ1-1 and V is TRBV6-2 or TRBV6-3; D remains ambiguous. In DNA, the CDR3 is TGTGCCAGCAGCCTCCTGGGGAACACTGAAGCTTTCTTT. It specifies CASSLLGNTEAFF.